Shown below are 16 T cell receptor beta chains from a single sample sequenced in a study of T-cell memory formation after mild COVID-19. TCRdb reanalysed the 5' RACE reads using MiXCR and keeps one entry per CDR3 protein. Among fewer than 450,000 distinct CDR3 sequences listed, 20% to 25% were seen once. The sequenced sample consisted of PBMCs or a T cell subset sorted from them (not recorded which). Source of these receptors: an adult woman who had mild COVID-19 (a few samples of this study predate the infection). Cell type and time point are not known.

The V call is TRBV24-1, the J call TRBJ2-6; 10 nucleotides agree with TRBD1. This CDR3 comprises 19 residues. V gave up 4 bases and J gave up 6 bases; unmatched junction bases: 14. CDR1 and CDR2 from the germline V gene are KGHDR and SFDVKD. DNA of the CDR3: TGTGCCACCAGTGACTCTAACCGGGACAGGGGACTGCTGGCCAACGTCCTGACTTTC. Translation gives CATSDSNRDRGLLANVLTF.

This clonotype was seen only a few times. The rearrangement joins TRBV20-1 to TRBJ1-1; 9 nucleotides line up with TRBD1. Germline lookup yields CDR1 DFQATT and CDR2 SNEGSKA (reference sequence). The V and J ends lost 6 bases and 11 bases, in that order; junction bases with no gene match: 16. This CDR3 is 14 amino acids long. The CDR3 DNA is TGCAGTGCCACCCGGGACAGGGAGAATATGCGGGCTTTCTTT. It yields the protein CSATRDRENMRAFF.

This chain's CDR3 is CASSVSGTGGVGYTF. CDR3 sequence (DNA): TGTGCCAGCAGCGTAAGCGGGACAGGGGGCGTTGGCTACACCTTC. The chain carries TRBV9 and TRBJ1-2; 12 bases align to TRBD1. J lost 7 bases, V lost 1 base, and 5 bases had no gene match. This CDR3 contains 15 residues. Germline V gives CDR1 SGDLS, CDR2 YYNGEE. Looking up the rest from reference TRBV9 and TRBJ1-2 gives the full variable domain: DSGVTQTPKHLITATGQRVTLRCSPRSGDLSVYWYQQSLDQGLQFLIQYYNGEERAKGNILERFSAQQFPDLHSELNLSSLELGDSALYFCASSVSGTGGVGYTFGSGTRLTVV.

This chain connects TRBV6-5 to TRBJ2-2, with 8 bases lining up with TRBD1. This CDR3 region has 14 residues. The V and J ends lost 6 bases and 8 bases, in that order; junction bases with no gene match: 8. Looked up from germline, CDR1 is MNHEY and CDR2 is SVGAGI. The CDR3 sequence is CASRGQVLMGELFF. Here the CDR3 DNA reads TGTGCCAGCAGGGGACAGGTGTTGATGGGGGAGCTGTTTTTT.

V is TRBV12-3 or TRBV12-4 and J is TRBJ1-2, with TRBD1 matching 8 bases. The length of the CDR3 is 16 residues. V shed 7 bases and J 1 base; nucleotides not matched to a gene: 11. The CDR3 spells CASTDGGQEINYGYTF. The DNA for the CDR3 is TGTGCCAGCACCGACGGGGGACAGGAGATTAACTATGGCTACACCTTC.

The chain uses TRBV7-2 and TRBJ2-3, with 9 bases lining up with TRBD2. Unmatched junction bases numbered 8, after V lost 5 bases and J lost 2 bases. Germline V gives CDR1 SGHTA, CDR2 FQGNSA. CDR3 size: 16 residues. The CDR3 sequence is CASSAGGQGLTDTQYF. The CDR3 bases are TGTGCCAGCAGCGCGGGGGGGCAGGGCCTCACAGATACGCAGTATTTT.

The rearrangement links TRBV12-3 or TRBV12-4 to TRBJ1-2; D is unresolved. This CDR3 is built from 12 residues. Trimming shortened V by 4 bases and J by 5 bases, and 8 bases separated the two germline ends. CDR3 amino acids: CASSSSPYGYTF. In DNA form, the CDR3 reads TGTGCCAGCAGTTCTTCACCTTATGGCTACACCTTC.

The sample holds a few counts of this clonotype. This chain connects TRBV6-1 to TRBJ1-5; D is perhaps TRBD1 (6 bases). V was pared by 1 base and J by 0 bases, with 10 bases between. This CDR3 comprises 16 residues. Germline V gene lookup returns CDR1 MNHNS and CDR2 SASEGT. CDR3 nucleotides: TGTGCCAGCAGTGAAGGGACAGTTTATAGCAATCAGCCCCAGCATTTT. Amino acids: CASSEGTVYSNQPQHF.

The rearrangement uses TRBV7-6 and TRBJ2-2; D perhaps matches TRBD1 (6 bases). Germline V lookup: CDR1 SGHVS, CDR2 FNYEAQ. This CDR3 spans 13 amino acids. Between the trimmed V and J ends, which lost 8 bases and 2 bases, there was a span of 9 bases. CDR3 sequence reads: CASRDTNTGELFF. The DNA for the CDR3 is TGTGCCAGCCGGGACACAAACACCGGGGAGCTGTTTTTT.

This clonotype showed up just a few times. The chain employs TRBV3-1 and TRBJ2-1; TRBD2 matches at 7 bases. V gave up 4 bases and J gave up 5 bases; unmatched junction bases: 11. Per germline, CDR1 LGHDT and CDR2 YNNKEL (reference sequence). The CDR3 contains 16 residues. The CDR3 reads CASSPIGREPDNEQFF. The CDR3 nucleotides read TGTGCCAGCAGCCCTATTGGGCGGGAGCCAGACAATGAGCAGTTCTTC.

The V call is TRBV11-2, the J call TRBJ2-3; D might be TRBD2 (5 bases). The CDR3 loop spans 17 amino acids. CDR1 and CDR2 from the germline V gene are SGHAT and FQNNGV. Trimming shortened V by 6 bases and J by 0 bases, and 19 bases separated the two germline ends. In DNA, the CDR3 is TGTGCCAGCAGTCAGCGCCCGACTACGACTAGCACAGATACGCAGTATTTT. Protein: CASSQRPTTTSTDTQYF.

The table lists this clonotype with many counts. The chain uses TRBV20-1 and TRBJ1-5; a weak D match, TRBD1 (6 bases). There are 12 residues in the CDR3. Trimming left V 6 bases short and J 6 bases short, with 12 bases between. CDR1 and CDR2 (germline): DFQATT, SNEGSKA (reference sequence). CDR3 nucleotide sequence: TGCAGTGCAAAACAGGGCGGTCAGCCCCAGCATTTT. Its translation: CSAKQGGQPQHF.

This clonotype was counted between two and nine times. The chain combines TRBV20-1 with TRBJ1-2; D is undetermined. Trimming removed 3 bases at V and 3 bases at J, with 5 bases between. Germline lookup yields CDR1 DFQATT and CDR2 SNEGSKA (reference sequence). There are 11 residues in the CDR3. The CDR3 reads CSASTDYGYTF. In DNA, the CDR3 is TGCAGTGCTAGTACAGACTATGGCTACACCTTC.

This clonotype was recorded a few times. The CDR3 region has the DNA TGTGCCACCAGCAGACCTAGCGAGGGCTCCTACGAGCAGTACTTC. This translates into CATSRPSEGSYEQYF. The genes are TRBV15 and TRBJ2-7; D is perhaps TRBD2 (6 bases). The CDR3 consists of 15 residues. Germline V gives CDR1 LNHNV, CDR2 YYDKDF (reference sequence). Trimming removed 2 bases at V and 0 bases at J, with 11 bases between.

This clonotype showed up just a few times. The chain combines TRBV20-1 with TRBJ2-5; TRBD2 is a possible D gene (5 bases). The germline V and J ends were trimmed by 1 base and 5 bases, with 14 bases remaining between them. CDR3 length equals 14 residues. CDR1 is DFQATT and CDR2 is SNEGSKA in the germline V gene (reference sequence). The CDR3 loop reads CSARVREFRETQYF. The CDR3 nucleotides read TGCAGTGCTAGAGTTCGGGAATTCAGGGAGACCCAGTACTTC.

The chain carries TRBV5-1 and TRBJ2-5; 11 bases line up with TRBD1. The CDR3 totals 15 residues. V lost 4 bases and J lost 5; bases outside the gene matches: 7. From germline, CDR1 is SGHRS and CDR2 YFSETQ. The CDR3 DNA sequence: TGCGCCAGCAGCCGGGGGACAGGGGGACTGGAGACCCAGTACTTC. It specifies CASSRGTGGLETQYF.